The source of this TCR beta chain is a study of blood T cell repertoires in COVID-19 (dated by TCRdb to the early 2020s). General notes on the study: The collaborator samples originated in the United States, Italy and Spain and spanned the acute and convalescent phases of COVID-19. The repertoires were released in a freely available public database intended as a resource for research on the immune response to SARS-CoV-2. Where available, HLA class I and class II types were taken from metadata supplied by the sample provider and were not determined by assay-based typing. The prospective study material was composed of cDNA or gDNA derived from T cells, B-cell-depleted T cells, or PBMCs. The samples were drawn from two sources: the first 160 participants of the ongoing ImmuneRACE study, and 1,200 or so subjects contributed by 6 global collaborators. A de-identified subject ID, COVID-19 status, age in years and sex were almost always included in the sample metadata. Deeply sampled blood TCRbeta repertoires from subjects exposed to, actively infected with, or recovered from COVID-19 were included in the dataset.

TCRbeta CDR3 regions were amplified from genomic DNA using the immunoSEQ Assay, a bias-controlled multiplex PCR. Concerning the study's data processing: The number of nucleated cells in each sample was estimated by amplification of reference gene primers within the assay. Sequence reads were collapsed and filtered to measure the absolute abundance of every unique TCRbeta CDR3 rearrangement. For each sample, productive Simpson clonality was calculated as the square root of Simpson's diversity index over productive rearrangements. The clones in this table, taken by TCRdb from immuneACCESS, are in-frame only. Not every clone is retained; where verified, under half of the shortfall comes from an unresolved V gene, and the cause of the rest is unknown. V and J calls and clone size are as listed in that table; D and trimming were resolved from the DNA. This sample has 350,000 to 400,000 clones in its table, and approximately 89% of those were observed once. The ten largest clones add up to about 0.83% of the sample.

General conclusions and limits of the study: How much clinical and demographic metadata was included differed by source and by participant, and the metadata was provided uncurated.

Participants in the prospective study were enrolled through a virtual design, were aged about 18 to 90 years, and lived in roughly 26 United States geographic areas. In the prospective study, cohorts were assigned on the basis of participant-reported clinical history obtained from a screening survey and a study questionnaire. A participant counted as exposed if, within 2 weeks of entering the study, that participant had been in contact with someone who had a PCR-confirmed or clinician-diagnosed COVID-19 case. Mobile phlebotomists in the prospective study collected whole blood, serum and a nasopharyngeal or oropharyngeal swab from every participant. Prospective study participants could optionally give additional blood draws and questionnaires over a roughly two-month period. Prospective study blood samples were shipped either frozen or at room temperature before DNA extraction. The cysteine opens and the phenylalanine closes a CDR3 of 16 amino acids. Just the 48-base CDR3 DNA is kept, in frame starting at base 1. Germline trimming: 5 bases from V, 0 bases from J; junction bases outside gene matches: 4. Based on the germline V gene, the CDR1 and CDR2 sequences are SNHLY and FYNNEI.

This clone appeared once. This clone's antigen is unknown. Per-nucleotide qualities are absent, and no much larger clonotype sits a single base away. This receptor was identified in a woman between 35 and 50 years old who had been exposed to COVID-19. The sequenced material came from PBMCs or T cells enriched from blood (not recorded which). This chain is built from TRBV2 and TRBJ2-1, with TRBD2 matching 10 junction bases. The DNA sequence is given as TGTGCCAGCAGTACTAGCGGGGAGAGCTCCTACAATGAGCAGTTCTTC. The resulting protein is CASSTSGESSYNEQFF.